This T cell receptor (beta chain) was captured in a study of T cell responses to AZD1222 COVID-19 vaccine. Study-level information: It was second doses at about 4 or about 12 weeks that were pooled. Whole-study results and caveats: Only a handful of people who got AZD1222 tested seropositive at baseline. Clonal diversity may have been underestimated, and the donors were mostly white British, with more females than males. The reported proportion of spike-specific TCRs targeting unmutated variant regions was nearly half.

The V end lost 3 bases, the J end lost 11 bases, and 13 bases lay between the germline ends. This CDR3 comprises 12 residues. Comments on this clone: Its antigen is not identified.

Sequencing used immunoSEQ multiplex PCR; TCRdb keeps in-frame clones, though not all of them. The table has 95,000 to 110,000 clones, roughly 87% seen once; the top ten hold approximately 4.5%. The chain uses TRBV12-3 or TRBV12-4 and TRBJ1-1; possibly TRBD1 for D (5 bases). This TCR was sampled from an adult in good health. This specimen was peripheral blood, taken on day 0 of AZD1222 vaccination. CDR3 DNA: TGTGCCAGCAGTTTTGGGACCTACGACGCTTTCTTT. This codes for CASSFGTYDAFF.